This is a list of T cell receptor beta chains from one sample in a study of lymphopenia after photon versus proton radiotherapy. Repertoires were generated with immunoSEQ multiplex PCR, while TCRdb's copy carries only in-frame clones and drops some. The sample records 65,000 to 85,000 clones, 92% being singletons. The material sequenced was peripheral blood, taken from a patient treated with photon-based radiotherapy. The receptors were gathered from a woman aged 35 to 49 with cholangiocarcinoma. The CDR3 runs from the conserved cysteine through the conserved F or W. A D gene is named only where the DNA matches it firmly. Not all rows give a size; the values are once, few, many and, for expanded clones, a class.

CDR3 protein,CDR3 DNA,J gene,clone size,D gene,V gene
CASRRPGSSYEQYF,TGTGCCAGCAGGCGGCCAGGGTCAAGCTACGAGCAGTACTTC,TRBJ2-7,once,-,TRBV27
CASSRARTGENSYNSPLHF,TGTGCCAGCAGCCGAGCTCGGACAGGGGAGAACTCCTATAATTCACCCCTCCACTTT,TRBJ1-6,once,TRBD1,TRBV7-9
CASRALNEKLFF,TGTGCCAGCAGAGCCCTTAATGAAAAACTGTTTTTT,TRBJ1-4,-,-,TRBV28
CASSSDRDRGNEQFF,TGTGCCAGCAGCTCCGACCGGGACAGGGGTAATGAGCAGTTCTTC,TRBJ2-1,-,TRBD1,TRBV7-9
CASSEPRGGGVEQFF,TGTGCCAGCAGCGAACCAAGAGGCGGAGGGGTTGAGCAGTTCTTC,TRBJ2-1,-,-,TRBV5-4
CASSLQGPDTQYF,TGTGCCAGCAGTTTACAGGGCCCAGATACGCAGTATTTT,TRBJ2-3,-,-,TRBV28
CASSVEGGFGTEAFF,TGTGCCAGCAGCGTCGAAGGGGGGTTTGGTACTGAAGCTTTCTTT,TRBJ1-1,-,-,TRBV7-2
CASSSGVSYEQYF,TGTGCCAGCAGCAGCGGGGTCTCCTACGAGCAGTACTTC,TRBJ2-7,-,TRBD2,TRBV11-3
CASSLWGLTGGFVAFF,TGTGCCAGCAGTTTATGGGGCCTGACAGGGGGCTTCGTTGCTTTCTTT,TRBJ1-1,-,TRBD1,TRBV28
CASSEFGGNQPQHF,TGTGCCAGCAGTGAATTTGGGGGAAATCAGCCCCAGCATTTT,TRBJ1-5,-,-,TRBV6-4
CASSFGGKTQYF,TGTGCCAGCAGCTTTGGGGGGAAGACCCAGTACTTC,TRBJ2-5,-,-,TRBV11-3
CASSVTSGTRGNIQYF,TGCGCCAGCAGCGTGACTAGCGGAACCCGTGGGAACATTCAGTACTTC,TRBJ2-4,-,TRBD2,TRBV5-1
CASSQEAGAAQSGANVLTF,TGTGCCAGCAGCCAAGAGGCAGGGGCAGCACAATCTGGGGCCAACGTCCTGACTTTC,TRBJ2-6,once,-,TRBV4-2
CASSIGSRSSYEQYF,TGTGCCAGTAGTATAGGTAGCAGGAGCTCCTACGAGCAGTACTTC,TRBJ2-7,-,-,TRBV19
CASSWGSGAKNIQYF,TGTGCCAGCAGCTGGGGATCAGGGGCCAAAAACATTCAGTACTTC,TRBJ2-4,-,-,TRBV5-8
CASSLDSAYGYTF,TGTGCCAGCAGTTTAGATTCAGCCTATGGCTACACCTTC,TRBJ1-2,once,-,TRBV28
CAISEPPGALDYGYTF,TGTGCCATCAGTGAGCCCCCGGGGGCGCTTGACTATGGCTACACCTTC,TRBJ1-2,once,-,TRBV10-3
CASSLSAVRSGNTIYF,TGTGCCAGCAGCTTGTCTGCGGTACGCTCTGGAAACACCATATATTTT,TRBJ1-3,-,-,TRBV11-2
CASSLRRLDTEAFF,TGTGCCAGCAGCTTACGGAGGTTGGACACTGAAGCTTTCTTT,TRBJ1-1,once,-,TRBV7-2
CAWSRTGYPNGYTF,TGTGCCTGGAGTCGTACAGGGTACCCCAATGGCTACACCTTC,TRBJ1-2,-,-,TRBV30
CASSLEFRNEQFF,TGTGCCAGCAGTTTAGAGTTCAGGAATGAGCAGTTCTTC,TRBJ2-1,-,-,TRBV28
CAASTGSNSPLHF,TGTGCCGCTTCGACAGGGTCTAATTCACCCCTCCACTTT,TRBJ1-6,few,TRBD1,TRBV19
CASSEPGQGLHGGYTF,TGTGCCAGTAGCGAACCGGGACAGGGTCTTCATGGTGGCTACACCTTC,TRBJ1-2,-,TRBD1,TRBV19
CASSPERVGGYTF,TGTGCCAGCAGCCCGGAGCGGGTGGGTGGCTACACCTTC,TRBJ1-2,-,-,TRBV11-2
CASRSKGSHDEQYF,TGTGCCAGCCGTAGTAAGGGTTCGCATGACGAGCAGTACTTC,TRBJ2-7,few,-,TRBV28
CASSLGHDPQHF,TGTGCCAGCAGCTTGGGGCACGATCCCCAGCATTTT,TRBJ1-5,-,-,TRBV5-6